A single sample gave rise to the 26 T cell receptor beta chains below, sequenced in a study of T cell repertoires in cytomegalovirus infection. TCRdb passed the reads through MiXCR, listing each CDR3 protein once. In the table there are about 920,000 distinct CDR3 sequences, roughly 30% of which are singletons. These receptors have no known antigen. The sample was cultured CD8+ T cells from PBMCs, taken from culture after CMV antigen stimulation. The receptors originated from a human donor in good health (CMV status not recorded). Some clones in this sample may be carry-over from other donors' samples.

This clonotype has a count of ten or more. The V gene is TRBV7-2, the J gene TRBJ1-6; 7 bases match TRBD1. The CDR3 consists of 13 residues. V shed 5 bases and J 14 bases; nucleotides not matched to a gene: 9. CDR1 is SGHTA and CDR2 is FQGNSA in the germline V gene. The CDR3 loop is CASSLRTGSTLHF. The CDR3 nucleotides are TGTGCCAGCAGCCTACGGACAGGTTCCACCCTCCACTTT.

V usage is TRBV11-1 and J usage is TRBJ2-2; D uncertain. CDR1 and CDR2 (germline): SGHAT, FQDESV (reference sequence). The CDR3 loop spans 15 amino acids. V shed 3 bases and J shed 0 bases, with 8 bases lying between them. CDR3 sequence: CASSFHGPNTGELFF. CDR3 DNA sequence: TGTGCCAGCAGCTTCCATGGCCCGAACACCGGGGAGCTGTTTTTT.

This clonotype was counted a few times. The rearrangement joins TRBV10-3 to TRBJ2-3; 11 nucleotides match TRBD2. Germline assignment: CDR1 ENHRY and CDR2 SYGVKD. V lost 6 bases and J lost 2; bases outside the gene matches: 7. The CDR3 runs to 16 residues. The CDR3 loop is CAISETSGVLTDTQYF. CDR3 nucleotides: TGTGCCATCAGCGAGACTAGCGGGGTCCTCACAGATACGCAGTATTTT.

This clonotype was counted between two and nine times. V is TRBV6-6 and J is TRBJ1-5; D possibly corresponds to TRBD1 (5 bases). CDR1 is MNHNY, CDR2 SVGAGI, per germline (reference sequence). Trimming removed 2 bases at V and 8 bases at J, with 22 bases between. This CDR3 comprises 17 residues. CDR3 sequence reads: CASSYPQLGPTPEPQHF. CDR3 DNA sequence: TGTGCCAGCAGTTACCCTCAATTGGGACCGACCCCGGAGCCCCAGCATTTT.

This chain's CDR3 is CASPAQGSTEAFF. The CDR3 bases are TGTGCCAGCCCTGCCCAGGGAAGCACTGAAGCTTTCTTT. The chain combines TRBV18 with TRBJ1-1, with TRBD1 as a possible D gene (5 bases). The germline V gene encodes CDR1 KGHSH and CDR2 LQKENI. There are 13 residues in the CDR3. Trimming removed 8 bases from V and 4 bases from J, with 14 bases in between.

This clonotype was picked up a small number of times. The chain joins TRBV27 to TRBJ2-7; weak D call: TRBD2 (5 bases). Looked up from germline, CDR1 is MNHEY and CDR2 is SMNVEV (reference sequence). This CDR3 is built from 13 residues. V gave up 11 bases and J gave up 2 bases, with 16 bases separating them. The DNA for the CDR3 is TGTGCCGCGGGCCCACACTCAACCTACGAGCAGTACTTC. It yields the protein CAAGPHSTYEQYF.

This clonotype was detected only a few times. The V call is TRBV10-2, the J call TRBJ2-7; D not certain. This CDR3 is 15 amino acids long. Per the germline V gene, CDR1 is WSHSY and CDR2 is SAAADI. V was shortened by 0 bases and J by 2 bases, with 11 bases between the two germline ends. CDR3 nucleotides: TGCGCCAGCAGTGAGTCGTCACTTTCTACCTACGAGCAGTACTTC. Protein: CASSESSLSTYEQYF.

This clonotype was seen a handful of times. The chain carries TRBV4-2 and TRBJ1-1, with TRBD1 matching over 9 bases. V shed 0 bases, J shed 3 bases, and the junction held 2 bases outside the gene matches. This CDR3 has 15 amino acids. Per germline, CDR1 LGHNA and CDR2 YNFKEQ. CDR3 loop: CASSQDRTGDTEAFF. CDR3 nucleotide sequence: TGTGCCAGCAGCCAAGATAGGACAGGGGACACTGAAGCTTTCTTT.

This clonotype is medium-sized in the sample. J is TRBJ2-1 and V is TRBV28; 7 nucleotides match TRBD1. This CDR3 is 16 amino acids long. Germline CDR1 is MDHEN and CDR2 is SYDVKM. Trimming cost V 0 bases and J 5 bases; bases outside gene matches: 7. CDR3 nucleotide sequence: TGTGCCAGCAGTTTATGGCTGAGGGGGCCTAACAATGAGCAGTTCTTC. Translation: CASSLWLRGPNNEQFF.

The genes are TRBV20-1 and TRBJ1-2; D not resolved. V lost 0 bases, J lost 4 bases, and 9 bases lay in between. CDR1 is DFQATT and CDR2 is SNEGSKA in the germline V gene (reference sequence). This CDR3 comprises 13 residues. The CDR3 coding sequence is TGCAGTGCTAGAGATGTCAGTGGCTATGGCTACACCTTC. This translates into CSARDVSGYGYTF.

This chain links TRBV7-9 with TRBJ1-1; D gene unclear. V was clipped by 4 bases and J by 7 bases, with 19 bases between them. Germline values: CDR1 SEHNR, CDR2 FQNEAQ (reference sequence). This CDR3 region has 15 residues. CDR3 bases: TGTGCCAGCAGCTCCTATACCGCTCCGGGGAGTGAAGCTTTCTTT. Translation: CASSSYTAPGSEAFF.

This clonotype came up a few times. The CDR3 protein is CAISEGTYTDTQYF. In DNA, the CDR3 is TGTGCCATCAGTGAAGGGACTTACACAGATACGCAGTATTTT. The chain carries TRBV10-3 and TRBJ2-3, with D maybe TRBD2 (6 bases). Trimming removed 3 bases at V and 2 bases at J, with 9 bases between. CDR3 length equals 14 residues. Per the germline V gene, CDR1 is ENHRY and CDR2 is SYGVKD.

This clonotype was seen a handful of times. J is TRBJ1-4 and V is TRBV5-4; the D gene is possibly TRBD1 (5 bases). Germline-derived CDR1 and CDR2 are SGHNT and YYREEE (reference sequence). This CDR3 is 14 amino acids long. V was trimmed by 0 bases and J by 8 bases, leaving 11 bases between them. The DNA of the CDR3 is TGTGCCAGCAGCTTGGACGGGGGGATCGAAAAACTGTTTTTT. As protein: CASSLDGGIEKLFF.

This clonotype was found a few times. The J gene is TRBJ2-5, the V gene TRBV11-3; D remains unclear. The CDR3 extends over 14 amino acids. V shed 3 bases and J shed 2 bases, with 10 bases lying between them. Germline V gene data show CDR1 as SGHNT and CDR2 as YENEEA. The CDR3 bases are TGTGCCAGCAGCTTCTCGGGCAAACAAGAGACCCAGTACTTC. Residues: CASSFSGKQETQYF. Using reference TRBV11-3 and TRBJ2-5 for the parts outside the CDR3, the full variable domain is EAGVVQSPRYKIIEKKQPVAFWCNPISGHNTLYWYLQNLGQGPELLIRYENEEAVDDSQLPKDRFSAERLKGVDSTLKIQPAELGDSAVYLCASSFSGKQETQYFGPGTRLLVL.

This clonotype appeared many times. The chain employs TRBV7-2 and TRBJ1-1; maybe TRBD1 (5 bases). Germline V CDR1 and CDR2: SGHTA, FQGNSA. Trimming stripped 6 bases from V and 4 bases from J, with 12 bases between. The CDR3 loop spans 13 amino acids. This CDR3 is CASRTDKTTEAFF. DNA of the CDR3: TGTGCCAGCAGAACGGACAAAACCACTGAAGCTTTCTTT. Using reference TRBV7-2 and TRBJ1-1 for the parts outside the CDR3, the full variable domain is GAGVSQSPSNKVTEKGKDVELRCDPISGHTALYWYRQSLGQGLEFLIYFQGNSAPDKSGLPSDRFSAERTGGSVSTLTIQRTQQEDSAVYLCASRTDKTTEAFFGQGTRLTVV.

At least ten counts were recorded for this clonotype. The rearrangement joins TRBV7-9 to TRBJ1-1, with a weak D call TRBD1 (5 bases). Trimming shortened V by 6 bases and J by 1 base, and 15 bases separated the two germline ends. Germline V gene sequence: CDR1 SEHNR, CDR2 FQNEAQ (reference sequence). The CDR3 covers 15 residues. The CDR3 DNA is TGTGCCAGCAGTTTTAAGGGAGACAGGAACACTGAAGCTTTCTTT. Protein sequence: CASSFKGDRNTEAFF. Looking up the rest from reference TRBV7-9 and TRBJ1-1 gives the full variable domain: DTGVSQNPRHKITKRGQNVTFRCDPISEHNRLYWYRQTLGQGPEFLTYFQNEAQLEKSRLLSDRFSAERPKGSFSTLEIQRTEQGDSAMYLCASSFKGDRNTEAFFGQGTRLTVV.

The chain employs TRBV15 and TRBJ2-7, with 9 positions matching TRBD1. There are 16 residues in the CDR3. V shed 2 bases, J shed 0 bases, and the junction held 5 bases outside the gene matches. Germline lookup yields CDR1 LNHNV and CDR2 YYDKDF (reference sequence). The DNA of the CDR3 is TGTGCCACCAGCAGATCGCCGGGACAGGGCTCCTACGAGCAGTACGTC. Residues: CATSRSPGQGSYEQYV.

This clonotype was picked up many times. This chain connects TRBV7-2 to TRBJ2-5; 8 positions agree with TRBD2. J lost 5 bases, V lost 2 bases, and 16 bases had no gene match. The CDR3 totals 18 residues. Germline V lookup: CDR1 SGHTA, CDR2 FQGNSA. CDR3 coding DNA: TGTGCCAGCAGCTTAAGGGTGCCGGGGCGGGGGGCCTGGGAGACCCAGTACTTC. Protein product: CASSLRVPGRGAWETQYF. Full variable domain (missing parts from reference TRBV7-2 and TRBJ2-5): GAGVSQSPSNKVTEKGKDVELRCDPISGHTALYWYRQSLGQGLEFLIYFQGNSAPDKSGLPSDRFSAERTGGSVSTLTIQRTQQEDSAVYLCASSLRVPGRGAWETQYFGPGTRLLVL.

This clonotype was found a few times. J is TRBJ2-1 and V is TRBV5-4; D remains unclear. CDR3 length: 15 residues. V was shortened by 2 bases and J by 2 bases, with 11 bases between the two germline ends. Germline CDR1 SGHNT, CDR2 YYREEE (reference sequence). Here the CDR3 DNA reads TGTGCCAGCAGCTTTGAGAGTATACCCTACAATGAGCAGTTCTTC. It encodes CASSFESIPYNEQFF.

This clonotype was seen ten or more times. Here the CDR3 DNA reads TGTGCCAGCCGGCGGCAGAACACCGGGGAGCTGTTTTTT. Translation gives CASRRQNTGELFF. The chain joins TRBV7-2 to TRBJ2-2; D remains unclear. The germline V gene has CDR1 SGHTA and CDR2 FQGNSA. The CDR3 totals 13 residues. The V and J ends lost 8 bases and 1 base respectively, with 8 bases between them. The variable domain in full, completed from reference TRBV7-2 and TRBJ2-2, reads GAGVSQSPSNKVTEKGKDVELRCDPISGHTALYWYRQSLGQGLEFLIYFQGNSAPDKSGLPSDRFSAERTGGSVSTLTIQRTQQEDSAVYLCASRRQNTGELFFGEGSRLTVL.

This clonotype has just a few counts. The V call is TRBV6-6, the J call TRBJ2-3, with 8 bases identical to TRBD1. With V trimmed by 2 bases and J by 1 base, 5 bases remained unmatched. CDR3 length: 16 residues. CDR1 MNHNY and CDR2 SVGAGI come from the germline V gene (reference sequence). This CDR3 reads CASSYQTGGRTDTQYF. In DNA, the CDR3 is TGTGCCAGCAGTTACCAAACAGGGGGGCGCACAGATACGCAGTATTTT.

In its sample, this clonotype was seen a few times. This chain links TRBV6-4 with TRBJ2-1; D is unclear. The V gene's germline CDR1 is MRHNA and CDR2 SNTAGT. The CDR3 extends over 13 amino acids. V lost 2 bases and J lost 2, with 4 bases in between. The CDR3 nucleotides are TGTGCCAGCAGTGACCTTCCCTACAATGAGCAGTTCTTC. Translating it yields CASSDLPYNEQFF.

The V gene is TRBV19, the J gene TRBJ2-1; D perhaps matches TRBD1 (7 bases). V was pared by 4 bases and J by 5 bases, with 12 bases between. This CDR3 comprises 14 residues. Germline loops: CDR1 LNHDA, CDR2 SQIVND (reference sequence). The DNA for the CDR3 is TGTGCCAGTAGTAGCCAGGGGGGTAACAATGAGCAGTTCTTC. Translated: CASSSQGGNNEQFF.

This clonotype was counted many times. The chain joins TRBV7-2 to TRBJ2-1; 7 nucleotides line up with TRBD1. Germline loops: CDR1 SGHTA, CDR2 FQGNSA. The CDR3 has 15 amino acids. The junction had 10 bases not matched to a gene; V was cut back by 6 bases and J by 5 bases. In nucleotides, the CDR3 is TGTGCCAGCAGTCCTAATTCGGACAGGAACAATGAGCAGTTCTTC. This gives the protein CASSPNSDRNNEQFF.

The V gene is TRBV7-9, the J gene TRBJ1-1; no clear D gene. Trimming left V 0 bases short and J 7 bases short, with 6 bases between. CDR3 length equals 12 residues. Germline V gene data show CDR1 as SEHNR and CDR2 as FQNEAQ (reference sequence). The CDR3 region has the DNA TGTGCCAGCAGCTTAGCAGTTTTTGAAGCTTTCTTT. It yields the protein CASSLAVFEAFF. The entire variable domain, with the rest obtained from reference TRBV7-9 and TRBJ1-1, is as follows: DTGVSQNPRHKITKRGQNVTFRCDPISEHNRLYWYRQTLGQGPEFLTYFQNEAQLEKSRLLSDRFSAERPKGSFSTLEIQRTEQGDSAMYLCASSLAVFEAFFGQGTRLTVV.

The chain joins TRBV11-2 to TRBJ2-3, with D maybe TRBD1 (6 bases). From germline, CDR1 is SGHAT and CDR2 FQNNGV. CDR3 size: 16 residues. V was trimmed by 5 bases and J by 2 bases, leaving 17 bases between them. The CDR3 DNA is TGTGCCAGCAGCCCCGGACAGTCAAGGGCCACAGATACGCAGTATTTT. It encodes CASSPGQSRATDTQYF.